The following is a T cell receptor beta chain sequence with its context. The CDR3 length is 15 residues. Germline trimming cut 6 bases from V and 0 bases from J; bases unmatched to any gene: 5. Germline V lookup: CDR1 MNHEY, CDR2 SMNVEV (reference sequence). Then a second PCR, running roughly 7 to 11 cycles, was carried out with a sample-barcoded 5' primer and a J-beta primer mix. TCRdb re-derived calls from the 5' RACE reads in MiXCR, one entry per CDR3 protein. The data contain some 1.4 million distinct CDR3 sequences, 42% of them singletons. The entry originates in a study of blood T cells in healthy people across ages.

The J gene is TRBJ2-7, the V gene TRBV27; 10 positions agree with TRBD2. The sequencing sample was made of blood. This clonotype originated in a young woman in good health. As DNA, the CDR3 is TGTGCCAGCAGCCGGACTAGCGGCCCCTCCTACGAGCAGTACTTC. This encodes CASSRTSGPSYEQYF.